Included here is one T cell receptor beta chain sequence, with context. This sample was taken from a study of T cell responses to AZD1222 COVID-19 vaccine. V lost 1 base and J 7 bases, leaving 15 bases between the germline ends. This CDR3 is built from 15 residues. CDR1 is SGHRS, CDR2 YFSETQ, per germline. Assay: immunoSEQ multiplex PCR; the TCRdb copy retains only in-frame clones and omits some. Of roughly 100,000 clones in the sample, approximately 93% are singletons; the top ten hold 5%. The TCR sequence derives from an adult in good health. This chain uses TRBV5-1 with TRBJ2-1; D possibly corresponds to TRBD1 (6 bases). The sequencing used peripheral blood, collected on day 0 of AZD1222 vaccination. The CDR3: CASSLTSGAGNEQFF. CDR3 coding DNA: TGCGCCAGCAGCTTGACGTCAGGGGCCGGGAATGAGCAGTTCTTC.